Sequencing of this T cell receptor (beta chain) was carried out in a study of cytomegalovirus exposure and HLA in healthy donors. CDR1 and CDR2 (germline): MGHDK, SYGVNS. The CDR3 covers 11 residues. The junction had 3 bases not matched to a gene; V was cut back by 4 bases and J by 9 bases. The PCR ran on 60 Vbeta and 13 Jbeta primers. Per the original data handling: As a later analysis found, there were 80 million or so unique TCR beta chains, of which around 10 million were shared. Generated by immunoSEQ multiplex PCR, the TCRdb table keeps only in-frame clones and is missing some. D and trimming were read from the DNA, whereas the V and J calls and clone size are those reported in that table. The sample's table shows roughly 120,000 clones.

The sample taken for sequencing was PBMCs. The rearrangement links TRBV25-1 to TRBJ2-7, with 7 bases that match TRBD2. This clonotype was sampled from a man in his late teens or twenties in good health and CMV-seronegative. This chain's CDR3 is CASSAASGQYF. CDR3 nucleotide sequence: TGTGCCAGCAGTGCTGCTAGCGGGCAGTACTTC.